This T cell receptor beta chain was retrieved from a study of OX40 agonist ivuxolimab in advanced cancers. Produced via immunoSEQ multiplex PCR; TCRdb's table is partial and in-frame only. The sample consists of around 87,000 clones, roughly 94% of them appearing once. Unmatched junction bases numbered 9, after V lost 4 bases and J lost 4 bases. CDR3 size: 16 residues. CDR1 and CDR2 from the germline V gene are SGHVS and FNYEAQ. Exclusion applied to patients with autoimmune disease history or systemic immunosuppression. The sequence was obtained from an adult with an advanced solid tumor such as melanoma, head and neck, liver or kidney cancer. This sample comprised CD4+ or CD8+ T cells sorted from blood, obtained in a trial of the OX40 agonist ivuxolimab. The chain is built from TRBV7-6 and TRBJ2-1; 8 bases align to TRBD1. This CDR3 is CASSSGQGPVYNEQFF. CDR3 bases: TGTGCCAGCAGCTCAGGACAGGGTCCGGTATACAATGAGCAGTTCTTC.